These T cell receptor beta chains were read from a single sample in a study of cytomegalovirus exposure and HLA in healthy donors. Sequencing was performed with immunoSEQ multiplex PCR; in TCRdb, only in-frame clones are kept and a portion is missing. This sample has 300,000 to 450,000 clones, with 80% to 90% found just once. Sequencing input: PBMCs. The origin of the receptors is a woman under 30 in good health and CMV-seronegative. The CDR3 runs from the conserved cysteine through the conserved F or W. D genes are given only for firm matches. The size entry is marked missing in some rows and otherwise reads once, few, many or a size class.

J gene	D gene	clone size	CDR3 length	V gene	CDR3 protein	CDR3 DNA
TRBJ2-7	.	.	14	TRBV27	CASSWVGDSYEQYF	TGTGCCAGCAGTTGGGTAGGAGACTCCTACGAGCAGTACTTC
TRBJ2-3	TRBD1	.	16	TRBV9	CASSVRTGQGTDTQYF	TGTGCCAGCAGCGTACGGACAGGCCAGGGGACAGATACGCAGTATTTT
TRBJ2-7	TRBD1	.	14	TRBV18	CASSLGQEVYEQYF	TGTGCCAGCTCCTTGGGACAGGAGGTCTACGAGCAGTACTTC
TRBJ2-5	.	.	14	TRBV9	CASSGARYQETQYF	TGTGCCAGCAGCGGAGCTAGGTACCAAGAGACCCAGTACTTC
TRBJ2-7	.	.	18	TRBV28	CASRPRTVNGWSSYEQYF	TGTGCCAGCAGGCCGAGGACAGTTAACGGCTGGAGCTCCTACGAGCAGTACTTC
TRBJ1-2	.	.	18	TRBV15	CATSRGRLGQSTNYGYTF	TGTGCCACCAGCAGGGGACGATTAGGACAGAGTACTAACTATGGCTACACCTTC
TRBJ1-1	TRBD1	once	14	TRBV5-4	CASSQTGLNTEAFF	TGTGCCAGCAGCCAGACAGGGCTGAACACTGAAGCTTTCTTT
TRBJ2-3	TRBD1	.	15	TRBV27	CASSLRPTGTEIQYF	TGTGCCAGCAGTTTACGCCCTACCGGGACAGAGATACAGTATTTT
TRBJ2-4	TRBD1	.	18	TRBV15	CATSRDVGTGVRGDIQYF	TGTGCCACCAGCAGAGATGTCGGGACAGGGGTTAGAGGGGACATTCAGTACTTC
TRBJ1-6	TRBD1	.	19	TRBV5-6	CASSFFGQGGGAWNSPLHF	TGTGCCAGCAGCTTTTTTGGACAGGGAGGTGGGGCCTGGAATTCACCCCTCCACTTT
TRBJ2-1	TRBD2	.	17	TRBV11-2	CASSGGLAGEIWGEQFF	TGTGCCAGCAGCGGCGGACTAGCGGGAGAAATATGGGGCGAGCAGTTCTTC
TRBJ1-4	.	.	14	TRBV11-2	CASSGGTGWEKLFF	TGTGCCAGCAGCGGGGGCACAGGGTGGGAAAAACTGTTTTTT
TRBJ2-1	.	.	16	TRBV9	CASSRELVVYGYEQFF	TGTGCCAGCAGCCGGGAACTGGTGGTCTATGGGTATGAGCAGTTCTTC
TRBJ2-3	TRBD2	.	17	TRBV4-1	CASSQLGLAGGTDTQYF	TGCGCCAGCAGCCAACTGGGACTAGCGGGGGGCACAGATACGCAGTATTTT
TRBJ2-7	.	.	13	TRBV11-2	CASSSQVAYEQYF	TGTGCCAGCAGCTCGCAGGTGGCCTACGAGCAGTACTTC
TRBJ2-1	TRBD2	.	15	TRBV4-1	CASSQEKREYNEQFF	TGCGCCAGCAGCCAAGAAAAGCGGGAATACAATGAGCAGTTCTTC
TRBJ2-7	TRBD1	.	15	TRBV28	CASMDVGTASYEQYF	TGTGCCAGCATGGATGTCGGGACAGCATCCTACGAGCAGTACTTC
TRBJ2-2	TRBD2	.	17	TRBV27	CASSRSMGLAGAGELFF	TGTGCCAGCAGTCGATCAATGGGACTAGCGGGAGCCGGGGAGCTGTTTTTT
TRBJ2-3	.	.	13	TRBV27	CASSSRAPDTQYF	TGTGCCAGCAGTTCGCGGGCCCCAGATACGCAGTATTTT
TRBJ2-1	.	.	17	TRBV11-2	CASTFRSGPSSYNEQFF	TGTGCCAGCACCTTCCGTAGCGGCCCAAGCTCCTACAATGAGCAGTTCTTC
TRBJ2-7	.	.	14	TRBV5-1	CASRPGAVTYEQYF	TGCGCCAGCAGGCCGGGTGCGGTAACCTACGAGCAGTACTTC
TRBJ1-2	TRBD1	few	15	TRBV6-1	CASTPPGDREYGYTF	TGTGCCAGCACTCCCCCCGGGGACAGGGAGTATGGCTACACCTTC
TRBJ1-2	TRBD1	.	15	TRBV2	CASSVRGQGGDGYTF	TGTGCCAGCAGTGTTCGGGGACAGGGGGGAGATGGCTACACCTTC
TRBJ2-1	.	.	16	TRBV9	CASSVRGTTYVNEQFF	TGTGCCAGCAGCGTCCGGGGGACCACCTACGTCAATGAGCAGTTCTTC
TRBJ2-1	TRBD2	.	19	TRBV7-8	CASSFPGLAAPSSYNEQFF	TGTGCCAGCAGCTTCCCGGGACTAGCGGCCCCGAGCTCCTACAATGAGCAGTTCTTC
TRBJ1-5	.	few	14	TRBV27	CASGPSGVNQPQHF	TGTGCCAGCGGCCCATCAGGGGTCAATCAGCCCCAGCATTTT
TRBJ1-4	.	.	14	TRBV29-1	CSASTFATNEKLFF	TGCAGCGCCTCTACTTTTGCAACTAATGAAAAACTGTTTTTT
TRBJ2-7	.	once	12	TRBV28	CASTGAEYEQYF	TGTGCCAGCACGGGAGCGGAGTACGAGCAGTACTTC
TRBJ2-7	.	.	19	TRBV21-1	CASMGGNEGAKHLSYEQYF	TGTGCCAGCATGGGCGGGAACGAGGGAGCTAAACACCTCTCCTACGAGCAGTACTTC
TRBJ2-7	TRBD2	.	16	TRBV10-2	CASSPGTSGRPYEQYF	TGCGCCAGCAGCCCCGGGACTAGCGGGAGGCCCTACGAGCAGTACTTC
TRBJ2-7	.	.	13	TRBV4-1	CASSQDGGYEQYF	TGCGCCAGCAGCCAAGATGGCGGTTACGAGCAGTACTTC
TRBJ2-1	TRBD2	.	12	TRBV6-6	CASGLARNEQFF	TGTGCCAGCGGACTAGCGCGGAATGAGCAGTTCTTC
TRBJ2-5	.	.	13	TRBV5-4	CASSRQVPETQYF	TGTGCCAGCAGCCGACAGGTCCCCGAGACCCAGTACTTC
TRBJ2-1	TRBD1	.	13	TRBV15	CATSRTGGSEQFF	TGTGCCACCAGCAGAACAGGGGGGAGTGAGCAGTTCTTC
TRBJ2-7	TRBD2	once	15	TRBV27	CASSYSGWGSYEQYF	TGTGCCAGCAGCTATAGCGGGTGGGGTTCCTACGAGCAGTACTTC
TRBJ2-7	TRBD2	once	14	TRBV2	CASSEVGLAEEQYF	TGTGCCAGCAGTGAAGTTGGACTAGCTGAAGAGCAGTACTTC
TRBJ1-6	.	few	14	TRBV30	CAWSPGVSNSPLHF	TGTGCCTGGAGTCCAGGGGTATCAAATTCACCCCTCCACTTT
TRBJ2-3	.	.	16	TRBV4-1	CASSQDRGTGSDTQYF	TGCGCCAGCAGCCAAGATAGGGGAACAGGGTCAGATACGCAGTATTTT
TRBJ1-1	TRBD1	.	18	TRBV2	CASSERGPTRGMNTEAFF	TGTGCCAGCAGTGAAAGGGGGCCTACGCGGGGCATGAACACTGAAGCTTTCTTT
TRBJ2-3	TRBD1	.	16	TRBV9	CASSVTGAPSTDTQYF	TGTGCCAGCAGCGTCACAGGGGCCCCTAGCACAGATACGCAGTATTTT
TRBJ2-5	.	.	15	TRBV5-1	CASSFGTSGQETQYF	TGCGCCAGCAGCTTTGGGACATCCGGGCAAGAGACCCAGTACTTC
TRBJ2-5	TRBD2	.	14	TRBV10-3	CAISPGLAEETQYF	TGTGCCATCAGTCCGGGACTAGCGGAAGAGACCCAGTACTTC
TRBJ2-2	.	.	14	TRBV7-2	CASSRTVNTGELFF	TGTGCCAGCAGCCGGACAGTGAACACCGGGGAGCTGTTTTTT
TRBJ2-7	TRBD1	few	14	TRBV18	CASSPGQGAYEQYF	TGTGCCAGCTCCCCGGGACAGGGAGCCTACGAGCAGTACTTC
TRBJ1-5	TRBD1	.	16	TRBV2	CASSDGLAWTGEPQHF	TGTGCCAGCAGTGATGGGCTTGCATGGACAGGGGAGCCCCAGCATTTT
TRBJ1-5	.	.	15	TRBV4-1	CASSQVQDSNQPQHF	TGCGCCAGCAGCCAAGTTCAGGATAGCAATCAGCCCCAGCATTTT
TRBJ2-1	.	.	13	TRBV11-2	CASSLDLYNEQFF	TGTGCCAGCAGCTTAGACCTTTACAATGAGCAGTTCTTC
TRBJ2-1	TRBD2	.	18	TRBV4-1	CASSQSPSGGSSYNEQFF	TGCGCCAGCAGCCAATCGCCTAGCGGGGGGTCATCCTACAATGAGCAGTTCTTC
TRBJ1-2	TRBD1	.	13	TRBV29-1	CSVVMDRVYGYTF	TGCAGCGTTGTAATGGACAGGGTCTATGGCTACACCTTC